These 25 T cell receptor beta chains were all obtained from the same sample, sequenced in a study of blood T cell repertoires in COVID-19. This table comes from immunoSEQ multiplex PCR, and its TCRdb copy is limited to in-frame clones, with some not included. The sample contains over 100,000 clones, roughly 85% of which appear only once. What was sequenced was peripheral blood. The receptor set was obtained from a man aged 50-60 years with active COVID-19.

CDR3 nucleotide sequence: TGTGCCACCAGCAGAGGGACTAGCGAGGAGACCCAGTACTTC. Its protein is CATSRGTSEETQYF. This chain links TRBV15 with TRBJ2-5, with TRBD2 matching over 9 bases. The junction had 2 bases not matched to a gene; V was cut back by 1 base and J by 5 bases. The CDR3 covers 14 residues. Germline V gene lookup returns CDR1 LNHNV and CDR2 YYDKDF (reference sequence).

CDR3 loop: CASSYFVGTANYGYTF. CDR3 in DNA: TGTGCCAGCAGTTACTTTGTTGGGACAGCAAACTATGGCTACACCTTC. The chain couples TRBV6-5 to TRBJ1-2; TRBD1 matches at 7 bases. CDR1 and CDR2 from the germline V gene are MNHEY and SVGAGI. The CDR3 has 16 residues. V shed 1 base, J shed 2 bases, and the junction held 7 bases outside the gene matches.

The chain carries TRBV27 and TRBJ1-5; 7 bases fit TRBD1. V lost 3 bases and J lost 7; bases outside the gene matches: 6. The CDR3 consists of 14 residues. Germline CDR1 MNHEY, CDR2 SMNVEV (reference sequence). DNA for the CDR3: TGTGCCAGCAGTTTGCGGAGAGGGGGCCAGCCCCAGCATTTT. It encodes CASSLRRGGQPQHF.

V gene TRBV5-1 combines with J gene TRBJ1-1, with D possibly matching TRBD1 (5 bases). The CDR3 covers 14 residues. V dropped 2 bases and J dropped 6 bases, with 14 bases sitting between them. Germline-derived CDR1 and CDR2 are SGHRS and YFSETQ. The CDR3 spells CASSFSGQTPEAFF. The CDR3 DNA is TGCGCCAGCAGCTTTTCAGGGCAGACCCCTGAAGCTTTCTTT.

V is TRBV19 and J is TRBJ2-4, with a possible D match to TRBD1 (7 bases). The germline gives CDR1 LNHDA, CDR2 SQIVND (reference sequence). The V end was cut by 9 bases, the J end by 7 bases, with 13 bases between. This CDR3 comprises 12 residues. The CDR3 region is CASTRGDNIQYF. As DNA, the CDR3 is TGTGCCAGCACCAGGGGGGATAACATTCAGTACTTC.

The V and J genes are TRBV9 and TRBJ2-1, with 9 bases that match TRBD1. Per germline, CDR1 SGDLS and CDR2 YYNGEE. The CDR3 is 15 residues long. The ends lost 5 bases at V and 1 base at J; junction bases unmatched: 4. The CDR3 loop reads CASRSGQGSYNEQFF. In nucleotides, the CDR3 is TGTGCCAGCAGGTCGGGACAGGGTTCCTACAATGAGCAGTTCTTC.

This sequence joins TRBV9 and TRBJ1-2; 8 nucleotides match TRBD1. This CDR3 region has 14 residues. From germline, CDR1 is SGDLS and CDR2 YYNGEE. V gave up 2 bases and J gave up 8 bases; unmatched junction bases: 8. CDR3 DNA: TGTGCCAGCAGCGTTGGACGGGACAGGTCGGGCTACACCTTC. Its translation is CASSVGRDRSGYTF.

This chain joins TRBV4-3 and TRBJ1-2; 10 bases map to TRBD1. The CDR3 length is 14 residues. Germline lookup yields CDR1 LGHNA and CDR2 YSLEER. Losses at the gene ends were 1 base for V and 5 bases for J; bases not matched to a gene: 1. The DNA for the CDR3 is TGCGCCAGCAGCCAAGGGACAGGGGGGTATGGCTACACCTTC. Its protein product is CASSQGTGGYGYTF.

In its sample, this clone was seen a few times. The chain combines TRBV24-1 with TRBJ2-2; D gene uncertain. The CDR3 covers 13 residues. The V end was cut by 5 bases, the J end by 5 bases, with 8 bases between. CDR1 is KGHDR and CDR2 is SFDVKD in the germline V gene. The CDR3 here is CATSAIGTGELFF. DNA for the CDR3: TGTGCCACCAGTGCAATCGGGACCGGGGAGCTGTTTTTT.

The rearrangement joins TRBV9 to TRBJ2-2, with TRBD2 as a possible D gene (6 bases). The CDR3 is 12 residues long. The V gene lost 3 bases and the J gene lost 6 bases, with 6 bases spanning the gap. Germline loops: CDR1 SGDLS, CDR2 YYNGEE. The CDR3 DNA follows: TGTGCCAGCAGCGGGGGGGCCGGGGAGCTGTTTTTT. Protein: CASSGGAGELFF.

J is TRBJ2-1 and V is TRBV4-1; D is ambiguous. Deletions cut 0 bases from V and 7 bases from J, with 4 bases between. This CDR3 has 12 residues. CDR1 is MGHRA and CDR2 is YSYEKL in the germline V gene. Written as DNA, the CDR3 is TGCGCCAGCAGCCAAGACGGGAATGAGCAGTTCTTC. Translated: CASSQDGNEQFF.

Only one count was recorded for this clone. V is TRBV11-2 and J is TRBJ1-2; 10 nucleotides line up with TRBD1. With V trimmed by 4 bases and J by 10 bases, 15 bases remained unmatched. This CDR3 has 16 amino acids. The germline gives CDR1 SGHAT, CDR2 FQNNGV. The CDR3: CASSSDDRGRSFFYTF. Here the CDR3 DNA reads TGTGCCAGCAGCTCCGATGACAGGGGGCGCTCCTTTTTCTACACCTTC.

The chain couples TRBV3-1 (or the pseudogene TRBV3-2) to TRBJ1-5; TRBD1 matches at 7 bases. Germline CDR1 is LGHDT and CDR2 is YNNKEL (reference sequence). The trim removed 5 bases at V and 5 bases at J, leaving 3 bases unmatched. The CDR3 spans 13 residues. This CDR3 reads CASSSGTDQPQHF. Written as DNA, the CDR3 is TGTGCCAGCAGCTCCGGGACAGATCAGCCCCAGCATTTT.

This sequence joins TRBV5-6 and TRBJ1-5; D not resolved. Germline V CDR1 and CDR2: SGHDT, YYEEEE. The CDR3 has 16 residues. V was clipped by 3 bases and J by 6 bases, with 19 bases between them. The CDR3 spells CASSSSTGREGQPQHF. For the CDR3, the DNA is TGTGCCAGCAGCTCCTCGACGGGAAGGGAAGGTCAGCCCCAGCATTTT.

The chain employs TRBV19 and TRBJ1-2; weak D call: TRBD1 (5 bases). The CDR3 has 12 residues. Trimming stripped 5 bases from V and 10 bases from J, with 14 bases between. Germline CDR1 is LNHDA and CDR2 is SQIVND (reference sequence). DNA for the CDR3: TGTGCCAGTAGTGAAGGGGAATCTTTCTACACCTTC. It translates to CASSEGESFYTF.

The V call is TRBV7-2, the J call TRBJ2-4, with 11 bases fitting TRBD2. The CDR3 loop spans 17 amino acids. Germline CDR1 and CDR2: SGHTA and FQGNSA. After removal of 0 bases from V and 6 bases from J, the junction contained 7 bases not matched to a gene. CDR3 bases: TGTGCCAGCAGCTTAGCGCTAGCGGGGGGCCCCTTAAACATTCAGTACTTC. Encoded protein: CASSLALAGGPLNIQYF.

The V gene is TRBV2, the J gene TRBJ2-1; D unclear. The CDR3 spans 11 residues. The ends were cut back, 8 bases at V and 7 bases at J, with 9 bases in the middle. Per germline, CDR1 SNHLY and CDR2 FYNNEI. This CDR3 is CASERVNEQFF. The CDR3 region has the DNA TGTGCCAGCGAAAGAGTGAATGAGCAGTTCTTC.

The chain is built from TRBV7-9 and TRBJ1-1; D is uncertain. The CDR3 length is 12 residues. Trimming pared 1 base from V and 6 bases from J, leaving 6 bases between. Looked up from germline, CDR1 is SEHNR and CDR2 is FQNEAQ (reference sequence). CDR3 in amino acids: CASSLVIPEAFF. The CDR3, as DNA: TGTGCCAGCAGCTTAGTTATCCCTGAAGCTTTCTTT.

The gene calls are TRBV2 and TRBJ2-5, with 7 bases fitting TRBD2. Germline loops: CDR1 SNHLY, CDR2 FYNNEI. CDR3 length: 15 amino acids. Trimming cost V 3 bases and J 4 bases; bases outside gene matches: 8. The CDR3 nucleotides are TGTGCCAGCAGTGACCGGGCGGGGAGGGGAGAGACCCAGTACTTC. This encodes CASSDRAGRGETQYF. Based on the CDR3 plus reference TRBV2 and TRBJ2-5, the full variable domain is EPEVTQTPSHQVTQMGQEVILRCVPISNHLYFYWYRQILGQKVEFLVSFYNNEISEKSEIFDDQFSVERPDGSNFTLKIRSTKLEDSAMYFCASSDRAGRGETQYFGPGTRLLVL.

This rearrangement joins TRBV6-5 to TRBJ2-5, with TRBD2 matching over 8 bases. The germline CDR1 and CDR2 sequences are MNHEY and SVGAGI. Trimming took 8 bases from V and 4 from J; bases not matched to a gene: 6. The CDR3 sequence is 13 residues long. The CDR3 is CASVPAGGETQYF. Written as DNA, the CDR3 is TGTGCCAGCGTCCCGGCGGGGGGAGAGACCCAGTACTTC.

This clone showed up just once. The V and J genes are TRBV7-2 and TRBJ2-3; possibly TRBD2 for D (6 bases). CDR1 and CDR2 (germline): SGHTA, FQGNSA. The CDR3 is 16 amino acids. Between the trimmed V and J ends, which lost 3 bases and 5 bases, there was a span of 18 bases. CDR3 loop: CASSFEWEARGDTQYF. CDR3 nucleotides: TGTGCCAGCAGCTTTGAGTGGGAGGCCAGAGGAGATACGCAGTATTTT.

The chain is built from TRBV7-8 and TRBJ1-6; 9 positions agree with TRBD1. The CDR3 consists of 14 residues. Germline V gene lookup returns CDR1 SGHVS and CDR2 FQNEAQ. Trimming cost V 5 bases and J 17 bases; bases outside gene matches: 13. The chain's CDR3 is CASSRSTGQGRIHF. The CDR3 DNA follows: TGTGCCAGCAGCCGCAGTACGGGACAGGGCAGGATCCACTTT. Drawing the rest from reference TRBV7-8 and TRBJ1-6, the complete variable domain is GAGVSQSPRYKVAKRGQDVALRCDPISGHVSLFWYQQALGQGPEFLTYFQNEAQLDKSGLPSDRFFAERPEGSVSTLKIQRTQQEDSAVYLCASSRSTGQGRIHFGNGTRLTVT.

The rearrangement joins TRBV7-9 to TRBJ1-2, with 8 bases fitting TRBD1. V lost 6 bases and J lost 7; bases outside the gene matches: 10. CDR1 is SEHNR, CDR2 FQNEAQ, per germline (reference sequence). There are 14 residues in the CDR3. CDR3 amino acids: CASRGQELGGGYTF. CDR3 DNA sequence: TGTGCCAGCAGGGGACAGGAATTGGGGGGTGGCTACACCTTC. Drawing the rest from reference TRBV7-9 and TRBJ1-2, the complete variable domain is DTGVSQNPRHKITKRGQNVTFRCDPISEHNRLYWYRQTLGQGPEFLTYFQNEAQLEKSRLLSDRFSAERPKGSFSTLEIQRTEQGDSAMYLCASRGQELGGGYTFGSGTRLTVV.

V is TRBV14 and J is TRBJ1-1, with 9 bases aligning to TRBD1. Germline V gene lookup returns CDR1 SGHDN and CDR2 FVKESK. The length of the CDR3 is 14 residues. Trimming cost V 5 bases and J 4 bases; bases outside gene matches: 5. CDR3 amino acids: CASSLGQGSTEAFF. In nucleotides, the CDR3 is TGTGCCAGCAGCTTAGGACAGGGGTCCACTGAAGCTTTCTTT.

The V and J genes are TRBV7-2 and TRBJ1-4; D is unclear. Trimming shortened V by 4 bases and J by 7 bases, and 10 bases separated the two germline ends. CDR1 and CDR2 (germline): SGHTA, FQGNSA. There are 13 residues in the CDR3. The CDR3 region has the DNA TGTGCCAGCAGCTCACTACCGGGTGAAAAACTGTTTTTT. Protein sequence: CASSSLPGEKLFF.